This T cell receptor (beta chain) was captured in a study of T-cell memory formation after mild COVID-19. Constant-segment-primed 5'RACE gave TCR alpha and TCR beta cDNA libraries with sample barcodes and UMIs. Via MiXCR, TCRdb re-called the 5' RACE reads, giving one row per CDR3 protein. The table shows tens of thousands of distinct CDR3 sequences, with 28% occurring only once. The CDR3 is 11 residues long. With 7 bases removed from V and 6 bases from J, the gap between germline ends came to 8 bases. Sequencing input: PBMCs or a T cell subset sorted from them (not recorded which). V gene TRBV12-3 or TRBV12-4 combines with J gene TRBJ2-3, with D hard to call. This receptor was identified in a young man who had mild COVID-19 (a few samples of this study predate the infection). Cell type and time point are not known. CDR3 sequence: CASNLGDTQYF. In nucleotides, the CDR3 is TGTGCCAGCAACCTTGGGGATACGCAGTATTTT.